This record looks at one T cell receptor beta chain sequence and its context. Its specificity is unknown. This sample was included in a study of vaccination and CD4 T cells after COVID-19. Germline assignment: CDR1 SGDLS and CDR2 YYNGEE. CDR3 length: 18 amino acids. V was clipped by 4 bases and J by 3 bases; unmatched bases: 11. The Oncomine TCR Beta short-read assay sequenced DNA from cultured CD4+ T cells. Once CD4+ T cells had been cultured, genomic DNA was extracted from them. TCRdb re-derived calls from the PCR reads in MiXCR, one entry per CDR3 protein. Counted here are roughly 21,000 distinct CDR3 sequences, roughly 60% occurring once; the ten biggest clones make up 20% to 25%. Documented treatment: approximately nine-day PBMC culture with coronavirus spike peptide pools or control peptides (ViraFEST assay). Cultures of PBMCs, two million per well, were set up with about 10 IU/ml IL-2 and 10 ug/ml peptide pools.

The rearrangement links TRBV9 to TRBJ2-7; 15 bases agree with TRBD2. The TCR was taken from a human donor who received a COVID-19 vaccine. Sequencing was performed on CD4+ T cells from blood, cultured in vitro, taken before SARS-CoV-2 vaccination. DNA for the CDR3: TGTGCCAGCAGCACGGGACTAGCGGGGGGTTCCGTCCTCTACGAGCAGTACTTC. Translating gives CASSTGLAGGSVLYEQYF.